Described below is a single T cell receptor beta chain sequence and its context. The sample originates from a study of blood T cell repertoires in COVID-19. Study overall: Sites in the United States, Italy and Spain provided acute and convalescent COVID-19 samples. PBMCs, B-cell-depleted T cells, or T cells provided the cDNA or gDNA that made up the material.

Authors' data handling: Estimated nucleated cell counts came from reference gene primer amplification. Profiled with immunoSEQ multiplex PCR; TCRdb holds only in-frame clones, not every one. V, J and clone size are those of that table, while D and trimming were read from the DNA. The table includes some 74,000 clones, 80% to 90% detected once. Germline assignment: CDR1 KGHSH and CDR2 LQKENI. Between the trimmed V and J ends, which lost 3 bases and 1 base, there was a span of 15 bases. The CDR3 contains 16 residues. The sequenced material came from peripheral blood. This sequence joins TRBV18 and TRBJ1-1; D not resolved. This sequence was found in a woman aged 80 or over with active or convalescent COVID-19. The CDR3 loop reads CASSPNTFRPNTEAFF. The CDR3 nucleotides are TGTGCCAGCTCACCCAACACCTTTCGCCCGAACACTGAAGCTTTCTTT.